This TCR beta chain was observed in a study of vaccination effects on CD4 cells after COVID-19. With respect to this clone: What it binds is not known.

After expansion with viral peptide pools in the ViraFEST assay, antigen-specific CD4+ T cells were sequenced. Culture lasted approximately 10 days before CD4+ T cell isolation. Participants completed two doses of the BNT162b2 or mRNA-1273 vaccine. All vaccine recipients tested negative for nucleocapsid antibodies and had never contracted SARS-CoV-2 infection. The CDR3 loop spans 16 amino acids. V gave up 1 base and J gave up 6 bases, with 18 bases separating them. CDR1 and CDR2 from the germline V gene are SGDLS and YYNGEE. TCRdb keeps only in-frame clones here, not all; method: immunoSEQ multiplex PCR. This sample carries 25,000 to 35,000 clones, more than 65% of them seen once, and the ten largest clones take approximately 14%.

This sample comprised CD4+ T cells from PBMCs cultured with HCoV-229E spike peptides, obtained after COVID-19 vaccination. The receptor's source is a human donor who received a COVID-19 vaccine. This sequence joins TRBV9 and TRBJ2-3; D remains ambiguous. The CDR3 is CASSVSAASVGDTQYF. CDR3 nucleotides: TGTGCCAGCAGCGTATCGGCGGCGAGCGTGGGGGATACGCAGTATTTT.